This record concerns one T cell receptor beta chain sequence. Preparation of the TCRbeta library was carried out with unique molecular identifiers. TCRdb reprocessed the PCR reads via MiXCR and lists one record per CDR3 protein. Of 200,000 to 250,000 distinct CDR3 sequences in the sample, approximately 9.5% are singletons; the top ten hold over 5%. This record comes from a study of T-cell reconstitution after alpha-beta-depleted transplantation in children. Trimming left V 4 bases short and J 1 base short, with 8 bases between. The germline gives CDR1 SQVTM, CDR2 ANQGSEA. This CDR3 has 13 residues. The V gene is TRBV29-1, the J gene TRBJ1-5; D not resolved. The source material was PBMCs from the stem cell graft donor, sampled from the stem cell graft. This receptor was identified in a human donor who donated a stem cell graft to a child with acute lymphoblastic leukemia. The CDR3 region is CSVVSGSNQPQHF. CDR3 nucleotides: TGCAGCGTTGTTTCAGGAAGCAATCAGCCCCAGCATTTT.